The sequence of this T cell receptor (beta chain) was determined in a study of T cell responses to AZD1222 COVID-19 vaccine. Some clones are missing from TCRdb's copy, which holds only in-frame ones; the method was immunoSEQ multiplex PCR. The sample lists about 270,000 clones, 90% to 95% occurring once. The sample was peripheral blood, taken 28 days after the second AZD1222 dose. The sequence was obtained from an adult who received the AZD1222 COVID-19 vaccine.

The CDR3 DNA reads TGCAGCGTTGGAGCGGGGACGAACACCGGGGAGCTGTTTTTT. Protein: CSVGAGTNTGELFF. The V gene is TRBV29-1, the J gene TRBJ2-2; 7 bases fit TRBD2. J gave up 0 bases and V 4 bases, and 2 bases lay outside the gene matches. The germline V gene has CDR1 SQVTM and CDR2 ANQGSEA. CDR3 length equals 14 residues.